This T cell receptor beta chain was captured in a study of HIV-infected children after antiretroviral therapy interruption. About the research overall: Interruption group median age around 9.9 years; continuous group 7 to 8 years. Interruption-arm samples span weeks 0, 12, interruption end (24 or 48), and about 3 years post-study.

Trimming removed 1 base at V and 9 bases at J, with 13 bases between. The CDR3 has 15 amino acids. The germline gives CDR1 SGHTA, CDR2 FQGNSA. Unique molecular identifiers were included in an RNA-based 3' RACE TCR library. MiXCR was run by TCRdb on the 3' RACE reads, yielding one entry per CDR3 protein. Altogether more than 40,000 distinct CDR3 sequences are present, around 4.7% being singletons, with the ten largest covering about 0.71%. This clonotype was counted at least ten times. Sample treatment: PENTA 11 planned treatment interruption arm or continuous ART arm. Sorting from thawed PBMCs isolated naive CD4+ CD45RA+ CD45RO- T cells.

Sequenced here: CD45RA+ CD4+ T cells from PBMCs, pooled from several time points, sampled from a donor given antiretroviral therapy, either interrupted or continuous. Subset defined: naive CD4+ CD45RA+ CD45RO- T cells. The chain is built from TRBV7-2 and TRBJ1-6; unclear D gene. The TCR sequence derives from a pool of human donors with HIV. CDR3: CASSLEGIGVSPLHF. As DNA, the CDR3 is TGTGCCAGCAGCTTAGAAGGAATCGGGGTTTCACCCCTCCACTTT.